This TCR beta chain emerged from a study of PD-L1 blockade in urothelial cancer. Background on the study: Analyses were performed on blood at 3 weeks after treatment start (the second dose) and at 6 weeks. Study outcomes and limitations: A pretreatment blood TCR clonality that fell below the median predicted better progression-free and overall survival.

Time point specified: peripheral blood 6 weeks after treatment start. Locally advanced or metastatic urothelial carcinoma affected the patients. Each patient supplied 1 to 8 pretreatment and on-treatment samples. The repertoire was sequenced with immunoSEQ multiplex PCR; TCRdb's copy has only in-frame clones and lacks some. The sample includes some 110,000 clones, approximately 90% of them seen just once. With respect to this clone: No antigen is known for it.

CDR1 and CDR2 (germline): SGHAT, FQDESV (reference sequence). Trimming shortened V by 5 bases and J by 2 bases, and 20 bases separated the two germline ends. The CDR3 spans 17 residues. This specimen consisted of PBMCs, obtained around atezolizumab (anti-PD-L1) treatment. This chain links TRBV11-1 with TRBJ2-3; weak D call: TRBD2 (5 bases). The TCR originated in a man aged 55 to 70 with urothelial cancer. This CDR3 reads CASSQSPLPGFTDTQYF. The CDR3 DNA is TGTGCCAGCAGCCAATCCCCCTTACCGGGGTTCACAGATACGCAGTATTTT.